This section outlines one T cell receptor (beta chain) sequence together with its context. What it binds is not known. The trim removed 1 base at V and 4 bases at J, leaving 1 base unmatched. The CDR3 is 13 residues long. The germline V gene encodes CDR1 SGHRS and CDR2 YFSETQ. Method: immunoSEQ multiplex PCR; TCRdb's copy keeps in-frame clones and lacks some. Here the sample spans tens of thousands of clones, roughly nine tenths being singletons. The data are from a study of graft-versus-host responses after intestinal transplantation. About the research overall: Recipients were given multivisceral, liver-intestinal, or isolated intestinal transplants. Recipients uniformly received anti-thymocyte globulin induction, followed by tacrolimus and steroids for roughly 3 years. General study points: The presence of high graft-versus-host to host-versus-graft clonal ratios in allografts characterized patients with graft-donor T cell macrochimerism. Detected in recipient marrow were GvH clones, some of which were first observed in ileum or blood.

V gene TRBV5-1 combines with J gene TRBJ1-1; 7 bases map to TRBD1. Sequenced here: PBMCs, sampled approximately 65 days after intestinal transplantation. This receptor was identified in a human patient who received an intestinal transplant, so some T cells may come from the graft donor. The CDR3, as DNA: TGCGCCAGCAGCTTGTCAGGGGGCACTGAAGCTTTCTTT. Residues: CASSLSGGTEAFF.